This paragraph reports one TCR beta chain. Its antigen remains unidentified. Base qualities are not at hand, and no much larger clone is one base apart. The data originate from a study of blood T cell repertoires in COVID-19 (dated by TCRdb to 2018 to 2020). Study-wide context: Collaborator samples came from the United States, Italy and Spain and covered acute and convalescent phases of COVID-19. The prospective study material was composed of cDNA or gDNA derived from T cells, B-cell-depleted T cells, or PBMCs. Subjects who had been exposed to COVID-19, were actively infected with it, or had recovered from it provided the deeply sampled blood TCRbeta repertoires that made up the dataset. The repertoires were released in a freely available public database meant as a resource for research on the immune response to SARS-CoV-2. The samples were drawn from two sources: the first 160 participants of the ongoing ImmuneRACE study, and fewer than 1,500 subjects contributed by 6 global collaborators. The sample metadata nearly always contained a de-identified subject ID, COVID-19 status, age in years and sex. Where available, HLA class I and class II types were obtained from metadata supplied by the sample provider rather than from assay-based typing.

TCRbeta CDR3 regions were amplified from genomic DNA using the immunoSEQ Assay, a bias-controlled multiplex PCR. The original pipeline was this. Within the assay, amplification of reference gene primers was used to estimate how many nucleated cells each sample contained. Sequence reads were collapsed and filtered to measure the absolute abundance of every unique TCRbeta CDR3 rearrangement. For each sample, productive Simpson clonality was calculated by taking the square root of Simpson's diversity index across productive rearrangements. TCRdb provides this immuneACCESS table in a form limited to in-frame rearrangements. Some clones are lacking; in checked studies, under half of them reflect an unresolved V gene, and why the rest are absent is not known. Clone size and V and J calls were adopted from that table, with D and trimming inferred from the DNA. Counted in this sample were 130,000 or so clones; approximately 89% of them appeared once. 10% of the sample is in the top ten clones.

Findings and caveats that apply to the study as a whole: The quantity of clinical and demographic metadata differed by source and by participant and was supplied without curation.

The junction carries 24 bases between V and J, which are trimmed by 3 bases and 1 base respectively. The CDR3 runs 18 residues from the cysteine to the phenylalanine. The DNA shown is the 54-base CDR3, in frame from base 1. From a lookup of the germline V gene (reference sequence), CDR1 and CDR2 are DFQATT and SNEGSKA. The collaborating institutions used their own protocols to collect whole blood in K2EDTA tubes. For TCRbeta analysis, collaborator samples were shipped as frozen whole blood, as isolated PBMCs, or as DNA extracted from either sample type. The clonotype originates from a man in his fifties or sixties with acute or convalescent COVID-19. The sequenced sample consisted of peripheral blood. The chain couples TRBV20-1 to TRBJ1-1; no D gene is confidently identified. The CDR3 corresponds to CSASRSRVGQPENTEAFF. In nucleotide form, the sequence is TGCAGTGCTAGTAGATCGAGGGTCGGGCAGCCGGAGAACACTGAAGCTTTCTTT.